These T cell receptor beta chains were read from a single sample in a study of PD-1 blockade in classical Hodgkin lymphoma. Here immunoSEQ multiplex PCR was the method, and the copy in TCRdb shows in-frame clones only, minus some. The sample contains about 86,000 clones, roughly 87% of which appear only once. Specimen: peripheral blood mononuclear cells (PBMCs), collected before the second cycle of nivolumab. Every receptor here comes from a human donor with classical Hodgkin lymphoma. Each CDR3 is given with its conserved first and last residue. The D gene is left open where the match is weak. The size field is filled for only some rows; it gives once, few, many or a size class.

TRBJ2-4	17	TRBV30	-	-	CAWSVRGGGLAKNIQYF	TGTGCCTGGAGTGTACGAGGCGGGGGCCTAGCCAAAAACATTCAGTACTTC
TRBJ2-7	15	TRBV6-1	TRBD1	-	CASRPLDRTGAEQYF	TGTGCCAGCCGCCCTCTGGACCGGACAGGGGCCGAGCAGTACTTC
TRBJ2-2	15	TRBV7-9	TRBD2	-	CASAPLAGTTGELFF	TGTGCCAGCGCCCCACTAGCGGGAACAACCGGGGAGCTGTTTTTT
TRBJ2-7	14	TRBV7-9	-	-	CASSSSGFSSEQYF	TGTGCCAGCAGCTCCAGCGGGTTTTCGAGCGAGCAGTACTTC
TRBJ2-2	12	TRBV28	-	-	CASKRPTGELFF	TGTGCCAGCAAACGACCCACCGGGGAGCTGTTTTTT
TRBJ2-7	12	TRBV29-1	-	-	CSVELSPYEQYF	TGCAGCGTTGAATTATCCCCCTACGAGCAGTACTTC
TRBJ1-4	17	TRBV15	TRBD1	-	CATSREGLGQENEKLFF	TGTGCCACCAGCAGAGAAGGCCTAGGACAGGAAAATGAAAAACTGTTTTTT
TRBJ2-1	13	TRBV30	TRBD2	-	CAWSALAAHEQFF	TGTGCCTGGAGTGCACTAGCGGCTCATGAGCAGTTCTTC
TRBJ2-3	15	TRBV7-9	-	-	CASSPPRPSTDTQYF	TGTGCCAGCAGCCCCCCTAGACCAAGTACAGATACGCAGTATTTT
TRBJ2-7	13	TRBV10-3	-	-	CAISERQEHEQYF	TGTGCCATCAGTGAGCGACAGGAGCACGAGCAGTACTTC
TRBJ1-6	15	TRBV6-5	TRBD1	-	CASSRTGAENSPLHF	TGTGCCAGCAGCCGGACAGGGGCCGAAAATTCACCCCTCCACTTT
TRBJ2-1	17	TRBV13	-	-	CASSGGVRRGPYNEQFF	TGTGCCAGCAGCGGAGGCGTCAGAAGGGGACCCTACAATGAGCAGTTCTTC
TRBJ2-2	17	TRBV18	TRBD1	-	CASSPPRQGVKAGELFF	TGTGCCAGCTCACCACCTCGACAGGGGGTTAAGGCCGGGGAGCTGTTTTTT
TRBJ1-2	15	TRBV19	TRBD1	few	CASSPPTGWDYGYTF	TGTGCCAGTAGTCCCCCGACAGGGTGGGACTATGGCTACACCTTC
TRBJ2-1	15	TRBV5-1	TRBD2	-	CASSLLAGGYNEQFF	TGCGCCAGCAGCTTACTAGCGGGAGGCTACAATGAGCAGTTCTTC
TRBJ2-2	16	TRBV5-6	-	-	CASSLGLAITAGELFF	TGTGCCAGCAGCTTGGGTCTAGCGATAACCGCCGGGGAGCTGTTTTTT
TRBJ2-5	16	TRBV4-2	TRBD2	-	CASSQEWASGGETQYF	TGTGCCAGCAGCCAAGAGTGGGCTAGCGGGGGAGAGACCCAGTACTTC
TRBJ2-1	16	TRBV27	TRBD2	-	CASSPRTSGRVNEQFF	TGTGCCAGCAGCCCCAGGACTAGCGGGAGGGTCAATGAGCAGTTCTTC
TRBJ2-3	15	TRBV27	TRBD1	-	CASSLVDRVTDTQYF	TGTGCCAGCAGTTTAGTCGACAGGGTCACAGATACGCAGTATTTT
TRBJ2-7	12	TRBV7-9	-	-	CASSLSPYEQYF	TGTGCCAGCAGCTTAAGCCCCTACGAGCAGTACTTC
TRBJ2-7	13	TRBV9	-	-	CASSVIEGAEQYF	TGTGCCAGCAGCGTCATCGAGGGTGCCGAGCAGTACTTC
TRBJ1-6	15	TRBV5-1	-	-	CASSKLTQPDSPLHF	TGCGCCAGCAGCAAATTGACACAACCGGATTCACCCCTCCACTTT
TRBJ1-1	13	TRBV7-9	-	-	CASSPTGPGEAFF	TGTGCCAGCAGCCCAACAGGACCGGGTGAAGCTTTCTTT
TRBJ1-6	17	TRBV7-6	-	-	CASSLAPEGHRNSPLHF	TGTGCCAGCAGCTTAGCGCCCGAGGGACACCGAAATTCACCCCTCCACTTT
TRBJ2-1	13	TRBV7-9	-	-	CASSLVAYNEQFF	TGTGCCAGCAGCTTAGTGGCCTACAATGAGCAGTTCTTC